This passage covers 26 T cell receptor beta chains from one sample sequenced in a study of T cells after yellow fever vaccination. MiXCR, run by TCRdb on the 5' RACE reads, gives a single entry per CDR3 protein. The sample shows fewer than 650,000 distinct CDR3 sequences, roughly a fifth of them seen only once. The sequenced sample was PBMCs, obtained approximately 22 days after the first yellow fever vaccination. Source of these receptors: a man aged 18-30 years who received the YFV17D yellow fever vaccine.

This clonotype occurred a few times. In nucleotides, the CDR3 is TGCAGTGCTGGCTTGCCGGATACGCAGTATTTT. It codes for CSAGLPDTQYF. The chain is built from TRBV20-1 and TRBJ2-3; D call uncertain. CDR3 length: 11 residues. V lost 5 bases to trimming and J lost 6 bases, with 9 bases between them. Per the germline V gene, CDR1 is DFQATT and CDR2 is SNEGSKA (reference sequence).

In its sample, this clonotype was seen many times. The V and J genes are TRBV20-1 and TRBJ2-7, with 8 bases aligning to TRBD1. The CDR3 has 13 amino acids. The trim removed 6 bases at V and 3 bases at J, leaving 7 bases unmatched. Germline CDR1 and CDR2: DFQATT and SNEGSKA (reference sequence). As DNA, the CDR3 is TGCAGTGCCCAAACCGACAGGGGCTACGAGCAGTACGTC. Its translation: CSAQTDRGYEQYV.

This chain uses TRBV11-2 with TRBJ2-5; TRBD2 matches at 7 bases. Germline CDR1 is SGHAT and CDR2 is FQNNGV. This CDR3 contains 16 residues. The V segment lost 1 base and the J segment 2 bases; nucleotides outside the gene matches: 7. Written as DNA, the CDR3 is TGTGCCAGCAGCTTAGCTGAACTAGCGCCTCAAGAGACCCAGTACTTC. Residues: CASSLAELAPQETQYF.

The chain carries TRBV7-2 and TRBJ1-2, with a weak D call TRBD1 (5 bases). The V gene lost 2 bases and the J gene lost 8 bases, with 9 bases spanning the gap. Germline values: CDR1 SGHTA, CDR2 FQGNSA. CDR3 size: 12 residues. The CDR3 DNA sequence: TGTGCCAGCAGCTTACCAGGGTTGGGCTACACCTTC. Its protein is CASSLPGLGYTF.

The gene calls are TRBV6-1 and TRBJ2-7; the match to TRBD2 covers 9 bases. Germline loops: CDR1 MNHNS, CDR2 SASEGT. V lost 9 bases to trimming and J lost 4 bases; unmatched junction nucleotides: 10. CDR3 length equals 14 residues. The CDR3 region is CASHPSGGTYEQYV. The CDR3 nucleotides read TGTGCCAGTCACCCCAGCGGGGGGACATACGAGCAGTACGTC.

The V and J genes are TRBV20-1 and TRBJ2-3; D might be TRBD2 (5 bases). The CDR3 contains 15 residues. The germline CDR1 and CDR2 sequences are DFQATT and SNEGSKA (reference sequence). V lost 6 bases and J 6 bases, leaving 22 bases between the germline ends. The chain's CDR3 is CSASPILSAWDTQYF. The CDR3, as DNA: TGCAGTGCCAGCCCAATCCTTAGCGCGTGGGATACGCAGTATTTT.

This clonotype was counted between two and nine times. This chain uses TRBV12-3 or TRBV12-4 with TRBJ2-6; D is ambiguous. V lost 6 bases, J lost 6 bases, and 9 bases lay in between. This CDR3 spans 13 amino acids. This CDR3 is CASRYSSANVLTF. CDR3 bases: TGTGCCAGCAGGTACAGTTCGGCCAACGTCCTGACTTTC.

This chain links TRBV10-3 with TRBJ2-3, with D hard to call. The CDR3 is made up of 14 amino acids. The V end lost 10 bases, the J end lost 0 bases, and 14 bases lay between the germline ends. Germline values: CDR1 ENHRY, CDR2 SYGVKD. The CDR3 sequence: CATHPQDSTDTQYF. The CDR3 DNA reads TGTGCCACACACCCCCAAGACAGCACAGATACGCAGTATTTT.

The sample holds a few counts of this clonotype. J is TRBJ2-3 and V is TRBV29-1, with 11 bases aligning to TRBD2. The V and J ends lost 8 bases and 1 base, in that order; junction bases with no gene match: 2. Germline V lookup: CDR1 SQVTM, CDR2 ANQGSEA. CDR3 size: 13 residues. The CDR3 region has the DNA TGCAGCCTACTAGCGGGGGGCACAGATACGCAGTATTTT. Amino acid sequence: CSLLAGGTDTQYF.

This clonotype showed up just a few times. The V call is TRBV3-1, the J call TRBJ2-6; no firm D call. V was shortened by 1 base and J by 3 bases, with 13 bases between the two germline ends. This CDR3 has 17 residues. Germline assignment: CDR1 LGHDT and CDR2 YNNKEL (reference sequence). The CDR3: CASSQAGRAGGANVLTF. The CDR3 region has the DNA TGTGCCAGCAGCCAAGCTGGTCGGGCCGGTGGGGCCAACGTCCTGACTTTC. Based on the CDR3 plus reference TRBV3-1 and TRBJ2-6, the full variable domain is DTAVSQTPKYLVTQMGNDKSIKCEQNLGHDTMYWYKQDSKKFLKIMFSYNNKELIINETVPNRFSPKSPDKAHLNLHINSLELGDSAVYFCASSQAGRAGGANVLTFGAGSRLTVL.

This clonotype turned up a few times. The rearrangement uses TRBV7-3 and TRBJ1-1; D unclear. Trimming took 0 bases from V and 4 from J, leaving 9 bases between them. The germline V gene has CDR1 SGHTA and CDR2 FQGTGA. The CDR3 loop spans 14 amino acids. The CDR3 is CASSLTSEVTEAFF. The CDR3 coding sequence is TGTGCCAGCAGCTTAACTTCCGAGGTCACTGAAGCTTTCTTT.

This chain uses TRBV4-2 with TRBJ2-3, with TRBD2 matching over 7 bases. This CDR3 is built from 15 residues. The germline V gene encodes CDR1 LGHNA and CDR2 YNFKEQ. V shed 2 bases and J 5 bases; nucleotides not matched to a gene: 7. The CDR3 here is CASSQRAGEIDTQYF. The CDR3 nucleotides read TGTGCCAGCAGCCAAAGGGCGGGGGAGATAGATACGCAGTATTTT.

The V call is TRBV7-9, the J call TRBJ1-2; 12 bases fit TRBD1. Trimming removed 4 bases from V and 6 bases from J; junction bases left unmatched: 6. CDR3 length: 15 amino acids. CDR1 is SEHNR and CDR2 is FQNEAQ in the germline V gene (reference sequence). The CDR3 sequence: CASSSGTGGGNGYTF. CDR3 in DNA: TGTGCCAGCAGCTCTGGGACAGGGGGCGGGAATGGCTACACCTTC.

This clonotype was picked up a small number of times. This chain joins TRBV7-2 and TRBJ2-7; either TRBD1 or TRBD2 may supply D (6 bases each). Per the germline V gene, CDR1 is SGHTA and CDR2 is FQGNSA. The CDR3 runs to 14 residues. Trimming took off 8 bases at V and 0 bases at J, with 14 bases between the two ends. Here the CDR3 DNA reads TGTGCCAGCCGCGAAGGGGGGAGCTCCTACGAGCAGTACTTC. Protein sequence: CASREGGSSYEQYF.

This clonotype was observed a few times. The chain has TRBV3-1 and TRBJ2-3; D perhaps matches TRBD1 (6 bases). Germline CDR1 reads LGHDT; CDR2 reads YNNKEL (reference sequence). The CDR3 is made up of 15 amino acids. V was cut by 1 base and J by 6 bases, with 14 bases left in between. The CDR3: CASSQVYSGEDTQYF. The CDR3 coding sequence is TGTGCCAGCAGCCAAGTCTATTCAGGGGAGGATACGCAGTATTTT.

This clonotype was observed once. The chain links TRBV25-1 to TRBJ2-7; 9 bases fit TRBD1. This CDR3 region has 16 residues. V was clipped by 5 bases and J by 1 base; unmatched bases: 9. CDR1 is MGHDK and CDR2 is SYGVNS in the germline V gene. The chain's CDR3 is CASSQRGQGRSYEQYF. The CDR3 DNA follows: TGTGCCAGCAGTCAAAGGGGACAGGGAAGATCCTACGAGCAGTACTTC.

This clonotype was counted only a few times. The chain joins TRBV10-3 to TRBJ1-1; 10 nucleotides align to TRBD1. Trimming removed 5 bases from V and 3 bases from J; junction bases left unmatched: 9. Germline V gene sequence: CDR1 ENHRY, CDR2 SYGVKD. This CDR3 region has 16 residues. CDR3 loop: CAISRQGAQTDTEAFF. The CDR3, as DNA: TGTGCCATCAGTAGACAGGGGGCTCAGACAGACACTGAAGCTTTCTTT.

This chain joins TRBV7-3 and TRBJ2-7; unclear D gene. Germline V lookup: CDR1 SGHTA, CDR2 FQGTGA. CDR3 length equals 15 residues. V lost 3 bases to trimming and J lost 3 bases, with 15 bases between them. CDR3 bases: TGTGCCAGCAGCTTGAGTCCTTCCTGGGTCTACGAGCAGTACTTC. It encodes CASSLSPSWVYEQYF.

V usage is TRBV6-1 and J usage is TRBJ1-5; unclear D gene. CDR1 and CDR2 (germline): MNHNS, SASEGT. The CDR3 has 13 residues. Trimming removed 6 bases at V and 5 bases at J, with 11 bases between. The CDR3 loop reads CASRPGVHQPQHF. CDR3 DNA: TGTGCCAGCAGGCCCGGGGTGCATCAGCCCCAGCATTTT.

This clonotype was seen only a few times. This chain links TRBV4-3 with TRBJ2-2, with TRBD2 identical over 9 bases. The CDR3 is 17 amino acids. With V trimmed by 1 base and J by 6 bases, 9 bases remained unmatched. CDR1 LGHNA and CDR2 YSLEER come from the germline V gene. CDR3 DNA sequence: TGCGCCAGCAGCCAAGCCGGGCGGGGGGGCCGGTCCGGGGAGCTGTTTTTT. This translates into CASSQAGRGGRSGELFF.

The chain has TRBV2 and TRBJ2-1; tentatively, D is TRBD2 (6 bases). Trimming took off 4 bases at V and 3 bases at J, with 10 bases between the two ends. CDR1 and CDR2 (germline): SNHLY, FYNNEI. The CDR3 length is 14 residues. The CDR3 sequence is CASSGVGGYNEQFF. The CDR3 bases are TGTGCCAGCAGTGGGGTGGGGGGCTACAATGAGCAGTTCTTC.

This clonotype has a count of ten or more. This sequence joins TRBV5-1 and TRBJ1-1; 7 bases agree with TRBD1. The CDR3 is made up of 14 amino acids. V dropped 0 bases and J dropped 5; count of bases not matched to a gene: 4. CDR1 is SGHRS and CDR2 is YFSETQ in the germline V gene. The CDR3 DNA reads TGCGCCAGCAGCTTGGCCGGGGGACAGACTGAAGCTTTCTTT. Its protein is CASSLAGGQTEAFF.

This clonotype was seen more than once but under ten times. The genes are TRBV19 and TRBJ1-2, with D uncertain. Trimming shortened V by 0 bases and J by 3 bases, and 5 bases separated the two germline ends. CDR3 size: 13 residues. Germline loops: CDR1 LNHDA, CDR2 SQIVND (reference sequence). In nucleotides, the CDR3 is TGTGCCAGTAGTATAGATGGTTACTATGGCTACACCTTC. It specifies CASSIDGYYGYTF.

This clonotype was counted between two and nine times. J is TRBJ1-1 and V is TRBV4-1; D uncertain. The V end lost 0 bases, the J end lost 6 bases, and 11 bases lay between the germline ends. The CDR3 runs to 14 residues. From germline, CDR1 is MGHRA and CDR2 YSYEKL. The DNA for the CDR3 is TGCGCCAGCAGCCAAGATCTGGGTTACCCTGAAGCTTTCTTT. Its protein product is CASSQDLGYPEAFF.

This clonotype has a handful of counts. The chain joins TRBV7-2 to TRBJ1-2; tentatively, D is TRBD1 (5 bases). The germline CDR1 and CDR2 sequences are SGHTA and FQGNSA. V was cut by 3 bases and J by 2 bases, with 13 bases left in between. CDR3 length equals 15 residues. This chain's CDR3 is CASSFASAGNYGYTF. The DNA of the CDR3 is TGTGCCAGCAGCTTTGCTTCCGCAGGGAACTATGGCTACACCTTC.

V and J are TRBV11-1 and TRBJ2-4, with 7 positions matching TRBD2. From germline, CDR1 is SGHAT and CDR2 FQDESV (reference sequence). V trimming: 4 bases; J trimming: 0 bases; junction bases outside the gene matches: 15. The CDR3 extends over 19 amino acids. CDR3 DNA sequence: TGTGCCAGCAGCTCTGGGGGGGATCTTATCACGGTAGCCAAAAACATTCAGTACTTC. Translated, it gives CASSSGGDLITVAKNIQYF.